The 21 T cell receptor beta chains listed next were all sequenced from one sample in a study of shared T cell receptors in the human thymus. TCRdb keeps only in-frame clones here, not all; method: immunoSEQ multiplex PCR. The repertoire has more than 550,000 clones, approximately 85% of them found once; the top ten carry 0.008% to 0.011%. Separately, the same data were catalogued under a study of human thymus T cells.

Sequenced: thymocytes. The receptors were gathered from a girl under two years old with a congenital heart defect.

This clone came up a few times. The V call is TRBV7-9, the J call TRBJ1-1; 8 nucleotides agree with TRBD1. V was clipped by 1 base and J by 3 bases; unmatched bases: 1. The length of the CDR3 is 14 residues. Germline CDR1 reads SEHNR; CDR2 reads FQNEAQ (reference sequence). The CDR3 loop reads CASSLGTGHTEAFF. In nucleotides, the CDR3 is TGTGCCAGCAGCTTAGGGACAGGGCACACTGAAGCTTTCTTT.

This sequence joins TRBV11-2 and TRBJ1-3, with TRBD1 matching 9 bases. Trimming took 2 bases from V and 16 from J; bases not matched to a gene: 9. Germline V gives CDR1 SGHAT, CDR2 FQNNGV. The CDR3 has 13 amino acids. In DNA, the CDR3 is TGTGCCAGCAGCTTAAGCGGGCGGGACAGGGAGTATTTT. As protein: CASSLSGRDREYF. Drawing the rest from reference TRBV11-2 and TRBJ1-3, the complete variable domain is EAGVAQSPRYKIIEKRQSVAFWCNPISGHATLYWYQQILGQGPKLLIQFQNNGVVDDSQLPKDRFSAERLKGVDSTLKIQPAKLEDSAVYLCASSLSGRDREYFGEGSWLTVV.

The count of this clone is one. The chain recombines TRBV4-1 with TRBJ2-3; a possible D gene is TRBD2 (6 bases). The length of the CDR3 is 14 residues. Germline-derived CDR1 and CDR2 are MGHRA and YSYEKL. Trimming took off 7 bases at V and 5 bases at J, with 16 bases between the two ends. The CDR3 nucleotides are TGCGCCAGCACCGAGGGTCCGGGGGTAGATACGCAGTATTTT. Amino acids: CASTEGPGVDTQYF.

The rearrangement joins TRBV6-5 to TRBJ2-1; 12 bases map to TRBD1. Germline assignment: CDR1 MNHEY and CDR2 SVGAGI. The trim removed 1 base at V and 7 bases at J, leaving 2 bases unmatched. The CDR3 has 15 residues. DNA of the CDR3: TGTGCCAGCAGTTACTGGGACAGGGGGCTGAATGAGCAGTTCTTC. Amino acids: CASSYWDRGLNEQFF.

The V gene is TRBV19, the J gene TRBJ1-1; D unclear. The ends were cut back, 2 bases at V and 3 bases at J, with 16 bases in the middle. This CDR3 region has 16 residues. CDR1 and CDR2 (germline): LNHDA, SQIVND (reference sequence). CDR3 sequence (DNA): TGTGCCAGTAGTATATTTTCCCCGGTATCATACACTGAAGCTTTCTTT. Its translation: CASSIFSPVSYTEAFF.

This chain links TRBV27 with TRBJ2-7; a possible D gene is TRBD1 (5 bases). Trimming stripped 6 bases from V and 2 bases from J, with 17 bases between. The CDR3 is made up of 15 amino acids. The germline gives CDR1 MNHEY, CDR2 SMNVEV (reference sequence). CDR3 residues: CASSSRDRRAYEQYF. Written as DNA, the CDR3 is TGTGCCAGCAGCAGTAGAGACAGACGAGCCTACGAGCAGTACTTC.

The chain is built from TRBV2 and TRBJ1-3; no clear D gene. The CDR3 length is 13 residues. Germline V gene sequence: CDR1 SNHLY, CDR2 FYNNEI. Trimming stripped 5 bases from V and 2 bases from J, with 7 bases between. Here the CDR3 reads CASSPRAGNTIYF. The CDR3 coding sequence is TGTGCCAGCAGTCCCCGGGCTGGAAACACCATATATTTT.

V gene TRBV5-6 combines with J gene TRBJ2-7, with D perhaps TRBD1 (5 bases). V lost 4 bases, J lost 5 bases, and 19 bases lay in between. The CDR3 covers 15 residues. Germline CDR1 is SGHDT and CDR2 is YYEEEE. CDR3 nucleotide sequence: TGTGCCAGCAGCCGACGCCTACAGGCCTCGAACGAGCAGTACTTC. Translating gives CASSRRLQASNEQYF.

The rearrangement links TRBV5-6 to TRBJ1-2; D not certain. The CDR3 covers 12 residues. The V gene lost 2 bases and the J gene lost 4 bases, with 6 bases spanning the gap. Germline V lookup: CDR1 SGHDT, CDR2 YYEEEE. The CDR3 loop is CASSFSCYGYTF. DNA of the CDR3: TGTGCCAGCAGCTTCTCGTGCTATGGCTACACCTTC.

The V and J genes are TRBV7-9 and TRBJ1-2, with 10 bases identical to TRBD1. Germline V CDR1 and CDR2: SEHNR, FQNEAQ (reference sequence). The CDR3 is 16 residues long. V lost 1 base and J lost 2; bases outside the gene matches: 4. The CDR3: CASSLGRGQGNYGYTF. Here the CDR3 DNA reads TGTGCCAGCAGCTTAGGGAGGGGACAGGGGAACTATGGCTACACCTTC.

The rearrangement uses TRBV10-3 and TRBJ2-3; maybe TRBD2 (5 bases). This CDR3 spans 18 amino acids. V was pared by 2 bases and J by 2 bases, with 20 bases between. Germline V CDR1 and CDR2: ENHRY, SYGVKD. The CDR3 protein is CAISENGIRGPPTDTQYF. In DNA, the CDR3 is TGTGCCATCAGTGAGAATGGAATCCGGGGTCCCCCCACAGATACGCAGTATTTT.

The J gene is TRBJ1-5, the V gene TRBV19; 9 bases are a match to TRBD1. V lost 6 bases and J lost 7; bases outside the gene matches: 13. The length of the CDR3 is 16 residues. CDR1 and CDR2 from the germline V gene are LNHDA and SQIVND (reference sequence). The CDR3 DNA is TGTGCCAGTAGGAAATCACAGGGGGCTGCGGGGCAGCCCCAGCATTTT. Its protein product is CASRKSQGAAGQPQHF.

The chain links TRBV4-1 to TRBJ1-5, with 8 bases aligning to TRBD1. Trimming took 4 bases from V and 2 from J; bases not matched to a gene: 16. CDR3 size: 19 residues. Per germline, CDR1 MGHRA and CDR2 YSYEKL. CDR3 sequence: CASSPREAPDRVGNQPQHF. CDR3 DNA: TGCGCCAGCAGCCCCCGCGAAGCGCCGGACAGGGTCGGCAATCAGCCCCAGCATTTT.

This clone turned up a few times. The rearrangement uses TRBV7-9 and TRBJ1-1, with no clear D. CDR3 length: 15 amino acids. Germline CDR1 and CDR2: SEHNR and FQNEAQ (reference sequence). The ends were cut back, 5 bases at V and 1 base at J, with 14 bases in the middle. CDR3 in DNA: TGTGCCAGCAGCCCGGGTTGGCCCCAGAACACTGAAGCTTTCTTT. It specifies CASSPGWPQNTEAFF.

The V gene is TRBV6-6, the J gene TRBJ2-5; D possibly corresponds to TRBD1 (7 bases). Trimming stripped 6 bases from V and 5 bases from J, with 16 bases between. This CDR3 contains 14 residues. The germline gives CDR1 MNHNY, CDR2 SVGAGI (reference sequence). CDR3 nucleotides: TGTGCCAGCAGCCACGAGACAGGGAGGGAGACCCAGTACTTC. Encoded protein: CASSHETGRETQYF.

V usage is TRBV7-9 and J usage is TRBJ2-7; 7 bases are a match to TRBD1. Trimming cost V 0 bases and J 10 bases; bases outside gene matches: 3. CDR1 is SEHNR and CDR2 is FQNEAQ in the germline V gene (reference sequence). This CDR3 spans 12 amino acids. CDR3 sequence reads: CASSLADRAQYF. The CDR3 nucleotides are TGTGCCAGCAGCTTAGCCGACAGGGCCCAGTACTTC.

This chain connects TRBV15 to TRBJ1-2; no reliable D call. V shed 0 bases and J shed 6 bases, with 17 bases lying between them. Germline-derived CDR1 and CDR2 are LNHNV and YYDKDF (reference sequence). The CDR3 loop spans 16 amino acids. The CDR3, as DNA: TGTGCCACCAGCAGAGATAGAGACTTCCCCACTAATGGCTACACCTTC. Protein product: CATSRDRDFPTNGYTF.

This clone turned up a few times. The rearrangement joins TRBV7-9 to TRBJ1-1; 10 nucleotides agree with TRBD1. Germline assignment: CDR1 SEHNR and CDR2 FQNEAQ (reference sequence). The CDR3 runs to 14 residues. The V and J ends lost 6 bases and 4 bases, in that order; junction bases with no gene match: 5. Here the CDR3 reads CASSPDRGSTEAFF. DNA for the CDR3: TGTGCCAGCAGTCCGGACAGGGGGTCCACTGAAGCTTTCTTT.

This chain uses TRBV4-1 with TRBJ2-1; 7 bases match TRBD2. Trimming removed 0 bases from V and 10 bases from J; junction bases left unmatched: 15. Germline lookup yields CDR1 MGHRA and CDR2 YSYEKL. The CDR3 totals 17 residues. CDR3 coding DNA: TGCGCCAGCAGCCAAGATCCCACCGGGACTAATCACTACGAGCAGTTCTTC. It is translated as CASSQDPTGTNHYEQFF.

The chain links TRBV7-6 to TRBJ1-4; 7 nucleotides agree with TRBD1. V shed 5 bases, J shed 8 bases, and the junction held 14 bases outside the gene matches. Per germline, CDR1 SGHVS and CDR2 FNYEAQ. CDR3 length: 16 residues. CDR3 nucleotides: TGTGCCAGCAGCGTACCCGACAGGGATGATGGAGAAAAACTGTTTTTT. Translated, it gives CASSVPDRDDGEKLFF.

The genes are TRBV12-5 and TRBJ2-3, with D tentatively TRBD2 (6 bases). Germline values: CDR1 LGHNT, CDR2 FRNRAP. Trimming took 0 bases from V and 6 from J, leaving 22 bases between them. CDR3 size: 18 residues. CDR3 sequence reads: CASGLVNRDSRSPDTQYF. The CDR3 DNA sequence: TGTGCTAGTGGTTTGGTAAATCGGGACTCCAGATCCCCCGATACGCAGTATTTT.